This T cell receptor (beta chain) was captured in a study of blood T cell repertoires in COVID-19. Study information: Sites across the United States, Italy and Spain contributed samples from acute and convalescent COVID-19.

There are a few counts of this clone. Methods used by the authors: Scientists estimated how many nucleated cells there were by amplifying reference gene primers. The protocol was immunoSEQ multiplex PCR, while the TCRdb copy is restricted to in-frame clones and leaves out a portion. V, J and clone size reflect that table, while D and trimming were determined from the DNA. The profile shows about 130,000 clones, roughly 80% of them singletons. CDR1 and CDR2 (germline): MNHEY, SVGEGT. The CDR3 is made up of 15 amino acids. V was pared by 6 bases and J by 3 bases, with 5 bases of the junction left unmatched.

The rearrangement joins TRBV6-2 or TRBV6-3 to TRBJ2-3, with 11 bases fitting TRBD1. The sample taken for sequencing was peripheral blood. The receptor's source is an elderly woman with acute or convalescent COVID-19. As DNA, the CDR3 is TGTGCCAGCAGCCGCCGGGACAGGGGGACAGATACGCAGTATTTT. It codes for CASSRRDRGTDTQYF.